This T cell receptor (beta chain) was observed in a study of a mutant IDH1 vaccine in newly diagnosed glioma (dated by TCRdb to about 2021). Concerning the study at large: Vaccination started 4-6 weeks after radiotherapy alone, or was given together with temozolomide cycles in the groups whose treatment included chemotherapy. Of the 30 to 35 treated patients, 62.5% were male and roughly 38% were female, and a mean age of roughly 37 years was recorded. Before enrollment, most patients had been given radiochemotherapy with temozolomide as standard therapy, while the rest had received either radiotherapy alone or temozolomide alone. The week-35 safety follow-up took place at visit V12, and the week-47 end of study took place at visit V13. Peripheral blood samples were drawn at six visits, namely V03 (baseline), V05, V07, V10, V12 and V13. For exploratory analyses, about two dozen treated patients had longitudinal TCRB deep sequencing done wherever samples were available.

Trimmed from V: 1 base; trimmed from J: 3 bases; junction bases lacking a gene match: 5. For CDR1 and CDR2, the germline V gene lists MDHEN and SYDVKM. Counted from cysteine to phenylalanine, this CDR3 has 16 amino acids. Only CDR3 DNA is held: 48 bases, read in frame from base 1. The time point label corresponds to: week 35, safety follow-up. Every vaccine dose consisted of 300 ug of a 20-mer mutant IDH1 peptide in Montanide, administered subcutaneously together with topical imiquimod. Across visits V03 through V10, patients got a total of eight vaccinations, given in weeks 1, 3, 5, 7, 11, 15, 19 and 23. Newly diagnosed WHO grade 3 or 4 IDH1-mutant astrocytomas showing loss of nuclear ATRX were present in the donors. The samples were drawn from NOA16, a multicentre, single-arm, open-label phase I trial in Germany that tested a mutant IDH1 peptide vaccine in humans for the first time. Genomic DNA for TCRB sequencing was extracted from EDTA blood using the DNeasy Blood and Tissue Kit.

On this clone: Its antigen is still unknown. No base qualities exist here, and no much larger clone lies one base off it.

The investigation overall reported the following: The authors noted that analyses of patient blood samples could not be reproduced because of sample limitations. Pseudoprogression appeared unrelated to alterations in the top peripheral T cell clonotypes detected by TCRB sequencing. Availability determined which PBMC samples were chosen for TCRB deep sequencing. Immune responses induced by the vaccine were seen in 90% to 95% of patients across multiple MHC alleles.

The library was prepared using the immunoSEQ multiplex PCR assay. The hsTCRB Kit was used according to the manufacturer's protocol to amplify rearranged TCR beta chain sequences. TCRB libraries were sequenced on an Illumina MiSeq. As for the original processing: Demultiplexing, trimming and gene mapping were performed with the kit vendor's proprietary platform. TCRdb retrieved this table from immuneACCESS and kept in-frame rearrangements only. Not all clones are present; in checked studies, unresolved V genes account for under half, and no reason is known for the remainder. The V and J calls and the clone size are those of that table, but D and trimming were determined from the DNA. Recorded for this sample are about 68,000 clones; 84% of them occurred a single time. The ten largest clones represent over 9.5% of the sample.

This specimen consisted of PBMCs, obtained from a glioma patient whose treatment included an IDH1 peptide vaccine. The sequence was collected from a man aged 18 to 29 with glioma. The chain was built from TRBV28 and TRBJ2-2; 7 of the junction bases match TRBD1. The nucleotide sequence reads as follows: TGTGCCAGCAGTTTATACTCAGGGGGTTACACCGGGGAGCTGTTTTTT. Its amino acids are CASSLYSGGYTGELFF.